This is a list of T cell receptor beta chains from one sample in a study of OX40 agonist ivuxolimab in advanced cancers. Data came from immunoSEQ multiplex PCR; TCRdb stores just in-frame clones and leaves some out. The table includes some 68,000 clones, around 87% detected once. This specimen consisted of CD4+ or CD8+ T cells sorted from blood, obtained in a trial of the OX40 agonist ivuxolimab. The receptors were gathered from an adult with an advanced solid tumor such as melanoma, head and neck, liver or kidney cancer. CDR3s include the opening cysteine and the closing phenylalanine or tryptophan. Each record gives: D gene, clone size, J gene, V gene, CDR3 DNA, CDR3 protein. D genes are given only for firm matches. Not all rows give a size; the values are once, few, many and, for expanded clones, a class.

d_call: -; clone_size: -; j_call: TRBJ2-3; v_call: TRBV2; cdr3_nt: TGTGCCAGCAGTCCGGTAGGGTTTGGGAGGATTAGCACAGATACGCAGTATTTT; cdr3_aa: CASSPVGFGRISTDTQYF
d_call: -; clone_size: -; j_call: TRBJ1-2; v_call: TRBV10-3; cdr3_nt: TGTGCCATCAGTGAGGGTGGGACGGACTATGGCTACACCTTC; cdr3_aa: CAISEGGTDYGYTF
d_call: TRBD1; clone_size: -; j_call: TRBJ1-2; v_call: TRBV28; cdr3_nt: TGTGCCAGCAGTTTATCGCCCTACCGGACAGGATATGGCTACACCTTC; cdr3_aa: CASSLSPYRTGYGYTF
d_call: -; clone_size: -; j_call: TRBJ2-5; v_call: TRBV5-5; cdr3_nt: TGTGCCAGCAGCCCGGGGACAACAAAAGAGACCCAGTACTTC; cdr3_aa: CASSPGTTKETQYF
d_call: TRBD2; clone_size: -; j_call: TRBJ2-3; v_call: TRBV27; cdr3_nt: TGTGCCAGCAGTTTGTCTAGCGGGGGCCTCTTCGGGACAGATACGCAGTATTTT; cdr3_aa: CASSLSSGGLFGTDTQYF
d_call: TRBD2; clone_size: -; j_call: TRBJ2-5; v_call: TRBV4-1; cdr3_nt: TGCGCCAGCAGCTATACCGTCTTAGCGGGAGGGCCAATTAAGAAAGAGACCCAGTACTTC; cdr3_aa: CASSYTVLAGGPIKKETQYF
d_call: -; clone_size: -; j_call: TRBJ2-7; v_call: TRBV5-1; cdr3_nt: TGCGCCAGCAGCTTGCCCAGCTCCTACGAGCAGTACTTC; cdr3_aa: CASSLPSSYEQYF
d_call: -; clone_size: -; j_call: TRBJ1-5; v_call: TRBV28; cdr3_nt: TGTGCCAGCAGTTTTGGGGCCCCAAATCAGCCCCAGCATTTT; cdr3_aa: CASSFGAPNQPQHF
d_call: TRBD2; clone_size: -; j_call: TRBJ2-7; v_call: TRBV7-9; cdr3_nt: TGTGCCAGCAGCCGTCAAGGAGCGGGAGGGAGGTACTTC; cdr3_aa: CASSRQGAGGRYF
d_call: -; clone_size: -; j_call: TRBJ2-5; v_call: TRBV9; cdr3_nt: TGTGCCAGCAGCGTAGCCGCGCGGGTTCAAGAGACCCAGTACTTC; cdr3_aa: CASSVAARVQETQYF
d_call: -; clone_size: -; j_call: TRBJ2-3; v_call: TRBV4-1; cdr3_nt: TGCGCCAGCAGCCAAGAACCAACGGCAGGCACAGATACGCAGTATTTT; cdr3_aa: CASSQEPTAGTDTQYF
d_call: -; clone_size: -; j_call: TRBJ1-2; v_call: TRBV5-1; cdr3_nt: TGCGCCAGCAGCTTGACTCCTAACTATGGCTACACCTTC; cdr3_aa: CASSLTPNYGYTF
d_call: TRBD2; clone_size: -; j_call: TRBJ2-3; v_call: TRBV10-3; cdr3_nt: TGTGCCATCAGTGGTGCGGGAGTAAGAGATACGCAGTATTTT; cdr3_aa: CAISGAGVRDTQYF
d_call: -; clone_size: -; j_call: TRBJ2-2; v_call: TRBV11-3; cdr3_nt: TGTGCCAGCAGCTCCCTACCCCCTCCGTACGGGGAGCTGTTTTTT; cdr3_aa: CASSSLPPPYGELFF
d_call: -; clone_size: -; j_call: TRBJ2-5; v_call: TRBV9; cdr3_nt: TGTGCCAGCAGCGTAGTCCCTGAAGAGACCCAGTACTTC; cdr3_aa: CASSVVPEETQYF
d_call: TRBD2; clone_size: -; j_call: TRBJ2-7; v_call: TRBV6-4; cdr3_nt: TGTGCCAGCAGTCTTAGGACTAGCGGGACGACCTCCTACGAGCAGTACTTC; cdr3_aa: CASSLRTSGTTSYEQYF
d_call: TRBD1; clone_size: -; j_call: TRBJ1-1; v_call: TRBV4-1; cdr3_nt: TGCGCCAGCAGCCAACGACAGGGGAGGAACACTGAAGCTTTCTTT; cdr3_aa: CASSQRQGRNTEAFF
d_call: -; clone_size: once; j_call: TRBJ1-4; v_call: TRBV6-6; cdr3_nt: TGTGCCAGCAGCCTCAAATCCACTAATGAAAAACTGTTTTTT; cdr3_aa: CASSLKSTNEKLFF
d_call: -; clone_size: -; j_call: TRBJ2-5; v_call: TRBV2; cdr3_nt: TGTGCCAGCACCCTGAACCCCACAACCCAGTACTTC; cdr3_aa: CASTLNPTTQYF
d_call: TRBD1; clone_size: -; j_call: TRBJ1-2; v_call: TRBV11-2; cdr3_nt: TGTGCCAGCACCCCGGGGGCGGGACAGGGGGCGTGGGGCTACACCTTC; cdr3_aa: CASTPGAGQGAWGYTF
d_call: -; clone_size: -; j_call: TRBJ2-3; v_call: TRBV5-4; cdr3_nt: TGTGCCAGCAGCTTAGAGGGGCTGGCAGATACGCAGTATTTT; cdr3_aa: CASSLEGLADTQYF